These T cell receptor beta chains were read from a single sample in a study of blood T cell repertoires in COVID-19. Repertoires were generated with immunoSEQ multiplex PCR, while TCRdb's copy carries only in-frame clones and drops some. The data contain about 480,000 clones, approximately 88% of them singletons. Source material: PBMCs or T cells enriched from blood (not recorded which). The receptors were gathered from a woman between 35 and 50 years old who had recovered from COVID-19. CDR3s include the opening cysteine and the closing phenylalanine or tryptophan. The order of the fields is D gene, V gene, J gene, clone size, CDR3 DNA, CDR3 protein. D genes are given only for firm matches. Clone sizes are given selectively: once, few, many, or a class where the clone is expanded.

D: TRBD1; V: TRBV5-1; J: TRBJ1-4; size: once; DNA: TGCGCCAGCAGCTGGACAGGGGGAACTAATGAAAAACTGTTTTTT; CDR3: CASSWTGGTNEKLFF
D: NA; V: TRBV7-9; J: TRBJ1-2; size: NA; DNA: TGTGCCAGCACTCATAACTATGGCTACACCTTC; CDR3: CASTHNYGYTF
D: TRBD1; V: TRBV5-1; J: TRBJ2-1; size: NA; DNA: TGCGCCAGCAGCTGGGGGACAGGAGGGGGCAATGAGCAGTTCTTC; CDR3: CASSWGTGGGNEQFF
D: NA; V: TRBV20-1; J: TRBJ2-1; size: NA; DNA: TGCAGTGCCGAACATGATCTTCAGTTCTTC; CDR3: CSAEHDLQFF
D: TRBD2; V: TRBV18; J: TRBJ2-7; size: few; DNA: TGTGCCAGCTCACCACCAGGACTAGCGGAGCTCTACGAGCAGTACTTC; CDR3: CASSPPGLAELYEQYF
D: TRBD1; V: TRBV2; J: TRBJ2-1; size: NA; DNA: TGTGCCAGCAGTCGACAGGGTACCTACAATGAGCAGTTCTTC; CDR3: CASSRQGTYNEQFF
D: NA; V: TRBV19; J: TRBJ1-4; size: once; DNA: TGTGCCAGTAGGCCCACTACAGGGTCTAGGGAAAAACTGTTTTTT; CDR3: CASRPTTGSREKLFF
D: TRBD1; V: TRBV5-1; J: TRBJ1-3; size: NA; DNA: TGCGCCAGCAGCCCGGACAGGGCGGCTGGAAACACCATATATTTT; CDR3: CASSPDRAAGNTIYF
D: TRBD2; V: TRBV10-2; J: TRBJ2-1; size: once; DNA: TGCGCCAGCAGTGAGTCCCGTAGCGGGAGCTCCTACAATGAGCAGTTCTTC; CDR3: CASSESRSGSSYNEQFF
D: TRBD1; V: TRBV7-6; J: TRBJ2-1; size: NA; DNA: TGTGCCAGCAGCCCGACAGGGTTCTACAATGAGCAGTTCTTC; CDR3: CASSPTGFYNEQFF
D: NA; V: TRBV4-2; J: TRBJ2-7; size: few; DNA: TGTGCCAGCAGCCAAGAGGGGAGCTTCAGCTACGAGCAGTACTTC; CDR3: CASSQEGSFSYEQYF
D: NA; V: TRBV30; J: TRBJ2-7; size: NA; DNA: TGTGCCTGGAAAAAACGAGACAACGAGCAGTACTTC; CDR3: CAWKKRDNEQYF
D: NA; V: TRBV4-3; J: TRBJ2-2; size: NA; DNA: TGCGCCAGTTCCTGGACGGGGATACTTAACACCGGGGAGCTGTTTTTT; CDR3: CASSWTGILNTGELFF
D: TRBD1; V: TRBV7-8; J: TRBJ2-7; size: NA; DNA: TGTGCCAGCAGCTTATGGGACAGGGGCTCCTACGAGCAGTACTTC; CDR3: CASSLWDRGSYEQYF
D: TRBD2; V: TRBV6-5; J: TRBJ2-5; size: NA; DNA: TGTGCCAGCAGGGGGACTAGTTGGGAGACCCAGTACTTC; CDR3: CASRGTSWETQYF
D: TRBD1; V: TRBV6-5; J: TRBJ2-1; size: NA; DNA: TGTGCCAGCAGTTACTCGAGACAGGGCCCATACAATGAGCAGTTCTTC; CDR3: CASSYSRQGPYNEQFF
D: NA; V: TRBV19; J: TRBJ2-5; size: NA; DNA: TGTGCCAGTTCACATGACAGAAATTACCAAGAGACCCAGTACTTC; CDR3: CASSHDRNYQETQYF
D: NA; V: TRBV16; J: TRBJ2-1; size: once; DNA: TGTGCCAGCAGCCAATCGGCCTATGAGCAGTTCTTC; CDR3: CASSQSAYEQFF
D: NA; V: TRBV20-1; J: TRBJ1-2; size: NA; DNA: TGCAGTGCTAGTCTCGGGGGGGGACAAAATGGCTACACCTTC; CDR3: CSASLGGGQNGYTF
D: TRBD1; V: TRBV15; J: TRBJ1-2; size: once; DNA: TGTGCCACCAGCAGAGAGACAGGGTATAACTATGGCTACACCTTC; CDR3: CATSRETGYNYGYTF
D: NA; V: TRBV7-2; J: TRBJ1-6; size: NA; DNA: TGTGCCAGCAGGCCCGGTCGGGGCTCCTATAATTCACCCCTCCACTTT; CDR3: CASRPGRGSYNSPLHF
D: TRBD1; V: TRBV7-9; J: TRBJ1-3; size: NA; DNA: TGTGCCAGCGAGGACCATGGACAGGGGGACGGAAACACCATATATTTT; CDR3: CASEDHGQGDGNTIYF
D: NA; V: TRBV4-1; J: TRBJ2-1; size: NA; DNA: TGCGCCAGCAGCCAAGATACAGGAAGGGGCAATGAGCAGTTCTTC; CDR3: CASSQDTGRGNEQFF
D: NA; V: TRBV7-2; J: TRBJ2-5; size: NA; DNA: TGTGCCAGCAGTAACCGGGACCAAGAGACCCAGTACTTC; CDR3: CASSNRDQETQYF
D: TRBD1; V: TRBV9; J: TRBJ2-3; size: NA; DNA: TGTGCCAGCAGCATCAGTCCGGGACAGGGGGCTTACACAGATACGCAGTATTTT; CDR3: CASSISPGQGAYTDTQYF
D: TRBD1; V: TRBV10-3; J: TRBJ1-5; size: NA; DNA: TGTGCCATCAGTGGAGACAGGGACAATCAGCCCCAGCATTTT; CDR3: CAISGDRDNQPQHF
D: TRBD2; V: TRBV9; J: TRBJ2-3; size: NA; DNA: TGTGCCAGCAGCGTAGGGGCCCTAGCGGGAGGGCCCACAGATACGCAGTATTTT; CDR3: CASSVGALAGGPTDTQYF
D: NA; V: TRBV11-3; J: TRBJ2-3; size: NA; DNA: TGTGCCAGCAGCTTAGGAAAACGGTACTCCACAGATACGCAGTATTTT; CDR3: CASSLGKRYSTDTQYF
D: NA; V: TRBV7-9; J: TRBJ1-3; size: NA; DNA: TGTGCCAGCAGCTTACCTGTGATCTATGGAAACACCATATATTTT; CDR3: CASSLPVIYGNTIYF
D: NA; V: TRBV15; J: TRBJ2-7; size: NA; DNA: TGTGCCACCAGCAGAGGGGCCTCCTACGAGCAGTACTTC; CDR3: CATSRGASYEQYF
D: TRBD1; V: TRBV3-1/TRBV3-2; J: TRBJ2-4; size: NA; DNA: TGTGCCAGCAGCGACAGGGCAGGTGGGAACATTCAGTACTTC; CDR3: CASSDRAGGNIQYF
D: TRBD1; V: TRBV5-1; J: TRBJ1-3; size: NA; DNA: TGCGCCAGCTCCGAACAGGGGAATGGAAACACCATATATTTT; CDR3: CASSEQGNGNTIYF
D: TRBD1; V: TRBV4-3; J: TRBJ2-3; size: NA; DNA: TGCGCCAGCAGCCAATTGGGAGGACAGGGGGTGGGAGATACGCAGTATTTT; CDR3: CASSQLGGQGVGDTQYF
D: NA; V: TRBV7-8; J: TRBJ2-5; size: NA; DNA: TGTGCCAGCAGCTTTTCTAGAACGGAGACCCAGTACTTC; CDR3: CASSFSRTETQYF
D: TRBD1; V: TRBV6-2/TRBV6-3; J: TRBJ2-6; size: NA; DNA: TGTGCCAGCAGTTCGACAGGGGGCGACGCTGGGGCCAACGTCCTGACTTTC; CDR3: CASSSTGGDAGANVLTF
D: NA; V: TRBV5-1; J: TRBJ2-1; size: NA; DNA: TGCGCCAGCAGCTTGGGCTCGACTTCCAATGAGCAGTTCTTC; CDR3: CASSLGSTSNEQFF
D: TRBD2; V: TRBV24-1; J: TRBJ2-2; size: NA; DNA: TGTGCCACCCGAGGACTAGCGGGCAACACCGGGGAGCTGTTTTTT; CDR3: CATRGLAGNTGELFF
D: NA; V: TRBV11-2; J: TRBJ2-7; size: NA; DNA: TGTGCCAGCAGCTTAGGGGCCAGCTCCTACGAGCAGTACTTC; CDR3: CASSLGASSYEQYF
D: TRBD1; V: TRBV5-8; J: TRBJ1-1; size: NA; DNA: TGTGCCAGCAGCCAGACGACAGGGGGCACTGAAGCTTTCTTT; CDR3: CASSQTTGGTEAFF
D: TRBD2; V: TRBV15; J: TRBJ2-7; size: few; DNA: TGTGCCACCAGCAGGGGCCTGCGCGCGGGAGGGGAAAGGGGCGAGCAGTACTTC; CDR3: CATSRGLRAGGERGEQYF
D: TRBD2; V: TRBV6-2/TRBV6-3; J: TRBJ2-7; size: NA; DNA: TGTGCCAGCAGTTACCTGGCGGGAGGCGGCGAGCAGTACTTC; CDR3: CASSYLAGGGEQYF
D: TRBD1; V: TRBV10-1; J: TRBJ2-7; size: NA; DNA: TGCGCCAGCAGTGGCGGGACAGGGAGCGAGCAGTACTTC; CDR3: CASSGGTGSEQYF
D: TRBD1; V: TRBV6-2/TRBV6-3; J: TRBJ2-1; size: NA; DNA: TGTGCCAGCAGTTACGAGGGACAGGGCAACAATGAGCAGTTCTTC; CDR3: CASSYEGQGNNEQFF
D: TRBD1; V: TRBV11-2; J: TRBJ2-7; size: NA; DNA: TGTGCCAGCAGCTTATTGGACAGGGGTTATTGGTACGAGCAGTACTTC; CDR3: CASSLLDRGYWYEQYF
D: TRBD1; V: TRBV29-1; J: TRBJ2-3; size: NA; DNA: TGCAGCGTTGTCGGACAGGGGACAGATACGCAGTATTTT; CDR3: CSVVGQGTDTQYF
D: NA; V: TRBV11-2; J: TRBJ1-2; size: NA; DNA: TGTGCCAGCAGCTTAGAGCCAGGTCGGAATCCAGTCTATGGCTACACCTTC; CDR3: CASSLEPGRNPVYGYTF
D: NA; V: TRBV7-6; J: TRBJ2-4; size: NA; DNA: TGTGCCAGCAGTGATAGGGACTACATTCAGTACTTC; CDR3: CASSDRDYIQYF
D: NA; V: TRBV5-1; J: TRBJ1-1; size: NA; DNA: TGCGCCAGCAGCTTGGTAGGGGGGGTAAACACTGAAGCTTTCTTT; CDR3: CASSLVGGVNTEAFF
D: TRBD1; V: TRBV4-1; J: TRBJ1-2; size: NA; DNA: TGCGCCAGCAGCCAAAACAGGGGGGTGGGAGGCTACACCTTC; CDR3: CASSQNRGVGGYTF
D: NA; V: TRBV13; J: TRBJ1-1; size: NA; DNA: TGTGCCAGCAGCCAACCGGGACAACGCACTGAAGCTTTCTTT; CDR3: CASSQPGQRTEAFF